Listed here are 6 T cell receptor beta chains from one sample, sequenced in a study of identical twins. TCRdb independently ran MiXCR on the 5' RACE reads; one entry per CDR3 protein. The table records approximately 220,000 distinct CDR3 sequences, around 8.1% of them present only once. This sample was also put to use in a study of yellow fever vaccine responses in identical twins.

Material: memory (CD45RO+) T cells sorted from blood. The source of these receptors is a woman between 18 and 29 years old in good health.

The chain joins TRBV3-1 to TRBJ2-5; possible D gene TRBD1, 5 bases. The CDR3 runs 16 residues. Germline CDR1 and CDR2: LGHDT and YNNKEL (reference sequence). V lost 1 base, J lost 5 bases, and 17 bases lay in between. The DNA for the CDR3 is TGTGCCAGCAGCCAAGTCGGGTTCAGGGTCGGGGAGACCCAGTACTTC. Amino acid sequence: CASSQVGFRVGETQYF.

This clonotype was observed many times. V usage is TRBV5-6 and J usage is TRBJ2-5; a possible D gene is TRBD1 (7 bases). CDR1 is SGHDT, CDR2 YYEEEE, per germline. The V gene lost 3 bases and the J gene lost 0 bases, with 15 bases spanning the gap. This CDR3 contains 16 residues. The CDR3 spells CASSSTQGGNQETQYF. CDR3 sequence (DNA): TGTGCCAGCAGCTCCACCCAGGGGGGAAACCAAGAGACCCAGTACTTC.

In this sample, this clonotype turned up a few times. The rearrangement links TRBV12-3 or TRBV12-4 to TRBJ2-2; D may be TRBD1 (6 bases). Trimming removed 6 bases from V and 4 bases from J, with 12 bases in between. The CDR3 spans 14 residues. This chain's CDR3 is CASSPTQGTGELFF. The CDR3 bases are TGTGCCAGCAGCCCTACACAGGGCACCGGGGAGCTGTTTTTT.

Only a few counts were recorded for this clonotype. This chain connects TRBV29-1 to TRBJ1-1; no firm D call. Germline V gene sequence: CDR1 SQVTM, CDR2 ANQGSEA. The CDR3 runs 12 residues. Trimming shortened V by 3 bases and J by 11 bases, and 16 bases separated the two germline ends. This chain's CDR3 is CSVELERPLAFF. As DNA, the CDR3 is TGCAGCGTTGAGTTGGAGCGTCCGTTGGCTTTCTTT.

V gene TRBV20-1 combines with J gene TRBJ2-5; TRBD1 agrees at 8 bases. With V trimmed by 6 bases and J by 5 bases, 8 bases remained unmatched. The CDR3 is 13 residues long. Germline values: CDR1 DFQATT, CDR2 SNEGSKA (reference sequence). For the CDR3, the DNA is TGCAGTGCCTTGGACAGGGTAGAGGAGACCCAGTACTTC. Residues: CSALDRVEETQYF.

Many counts were recorded for this clonotype. This chain links TRBV7-2 with TRBJ2-1; TRBD2 might be the D (6 bases). Trimming shortened V by 6 bases and J by 7 bases, and 19 bases separated the two germline ends. The CDR3 consists of 15 residues. Germline V gene data show CDR1 as SGHTA and CDR2 as FQGNSA. This CDR3 reads CASSLARGSKNEQFF. The CDR3 DNA follows: TGTGCCAGCAGTCTCGCCCGGGGGAGTAAAAATGAGCAGTTCTTC. The full variable domain, in which reference TRBV7-2 and TRBJ2-1 provide the parts outside the CDR3, is GAGVSQSPSNKVTEKGKDVELRCDPISGHTALYWYRQSLGQGLEFLIYFQGNSAPDKSGLPSDRFSAERTGGSVSTLTIQRTQQEDSAVYLCASSLARGSKNEQFFGPGTRLTVL.